Below are 9 T cell receptor beta chains sequenced from a single sample in a study of T cells in tuberculosis (dated by TCRdb to the late 2010s). Receptor amplification or capture employed the immunoSEQ multiplex PCR assay. This is the immuneACCESS table as TCRdb keeps it, with only in-frame sequences that have V and J called. A part of the clones is gone; compared with another copy, unresolved V genes explain less than half, and the rest is unexplained. The sample table lists 30,000 to 35,000 clones, 80% to 95% of them with a count of one. The ten largest clonotypes hold 2.2% of the sample. Sample: PBMCs. These receptors came from a donor aged 10-30 years with latent tuberculosis or without tuberculosis infection.

The chain is built from TRBV7-6 and TRBJ1-3, with 9 bases matching TRBD1. The V gene end was trimmed by 4 bases and the J gene end by 4 bases; junction bases not matched to a gene: 5. The CDR3 length is 15 residues. CDR1 is SGHVS, CDR2 FNYEAQ, per germline. The CDR3 nucleotides are TGTGCCAGCAGCTACGGGACAGGGAGAGGAAACACCATATATTTT. The encoded protein is CASSYGTGRGNTIYF.

The genes are TRBV6-1 and TRBJ1-1; 12 bases line up with TRBD1. The V gene's germline CDR1 is MNHNS and CDR2 SASEGT. The CDR3 has 19 residues. V gave up 2 bases and J gave up 5 bases; unmatched junction bases: 15. The CDR3 sequence: CASSERVTGTGGFLTEAFF. For the CDR3, the DNA is TGTGCCAGCAGTGAAAGGGTCACCGGGACAGGGGGCTTTTTGACTGAAGCTTTCTTT.

The chain recombines TRBV5-1 with TRBJ1-1; 9 bases fit TRBD1. This CDR3 region has 16 residues. The ends lost 3 bases at V and 4 bases at J; junction bases unmatched: 10. The germline V gene encodes CDR1 SGHRS and CDR2 YFSETQ. This CDR3 is CASSSGQGGWGTEAFF. The CDR3 region has the DNA TGCGCCAGCAGCTCGGGACAGGGCGGGTGGGGCACTGAAGCTTTCTTT. The complete variable domain, with remaining parts taken from reference TRBV5-1 and TRBJ1-1, reads KAGVTQTPRYLIKTRGQQVTLSCSPISGHRSVSWYQQTPGQGLQFLFEYFSETQRNKGNFPGRFSGRQFSNSRSEMNVSTLELGDSALYLCASSSGQGGWGTEAFFGQGTRLTVV.

V gene TRBV11-2 combines with J gene TRBJ1-6; a possible D gene is TRBD1 (5 bases). V was shortened by 2 bases and J by 7 bases, with 12 bases between the two germline ends. The CDR3 spans 15 residues. Germline assignment: CDR1 SGHAT and CDR2 FQNNGV. CDR3 sequence reads: CASSLSWGENSPLHF. In DNA, the CDR3 is TGTGCCAGCAGCTTATCATGGGGCGAGAATTCACCCCTCCACTTT.

The CDR3 loop reads CASSSQTGRTEAFF. CDR3 sequence (DNA): TGTGCCAGCAGTTCCCAGACAGGGCGCACTGAAGCTTTCTTT. The rearrangement uses TRBV27 and TRBJ1-1, with 7 bases identical to TRBD1. Germline CDR1 reads MNHEY; CDR2 reads SMNVEV (reference sequence). Trimming removed 4 bases from V and 4 bases from J; junction bases left unmatched: 6. CDR3 length: 14 residues.

The rearrangement joins TRBV7-9 to TRBJ2-5; D perhaps matches TRBD2 (6 bases). Trimming removed 1 base from V and 4 bases from J, with 7 bases in between. Germline V gives CDR1 SEHNR, CDR2 FQNEAQ (reference sequence). The CDR3 is 13 residues long. CDR3 sequence: CASSLGRGETQYF. The CDR3 region has the DNA TGTGCCAGCAGCTTAGGGCGGGGAGAGACCCAGTACTTC.

V gene TRBV7-3 combines with J gene TRBJ1-1, with D possibly TRBD1 on 5 matching bases. Germline lookup yields CDR1 SGHTA and CDR2 FQGTGA. Trimming cost V 5 bases and J 4 bases, with 11 bases left between them. This CDR3 is built from 13 residues. The DNA for the CDR3 is TGTGCCAGCAGCCCAGACAGACGCACTGAAGCTTTCTTT. Its translation: CASSPDRRTEAFF.

The J gene is TRBJ2-1, the V gene TRBV4-1, with 7 bases that match TRBD2. Trimming took 0 bases from V and 2 from J; bases not matched to a gene: 7. The CDR3 consists of 17 residues. Germline CDR1 is MGHRA and CDR2 is YSYEKL. As DNA, the CDR3 is TGCGCCAGCAGCCAAGATATTACGGGAGGCACCTACAATGAGCAGTTCTTC. It is translated as CASSQDITGGTYNEQFF.

The rearrangement links TRBV10-3 to TRBJ1-6; D is ambiguous. The CDR3 covers 14 residues. The germline gives CDR1 ENHRY, CDR2 SYGVKD. Trimming removed 10 bases at V and 4 bases at J, with 14 bases between. The CDR3 loop is CATGRVEYNSPLHF. DNA for the CDR3: TGTGCCACCGGGCGGGTTGAATATAATTCACCCCTCCACTTT.